Listed below are T cell receptor beta chains from one sample, sequenced in a study of identical twins. TCRdb redid the calling of the 5' RACE reads with MiXCR, one entry per CDR3 protein. The data contain hundreds of thousands of distinct CDR3 sequences, about 9.4% of them seen just once; the ten biggest clones take up around 0.98%. This sample was also put to use in a study of yellow fever vaccine responses in identical twins.

The sample was PBMCs. The receptors derive from a woman aged 18-29 years in good health. CDR3s include the opening cysteine and the closing phenylalanine or tryptophan. The D gene is left open where the match is weak. Clone size is shown for a subset of rows, as once, few, many or a class of expanded clone.

j_gene,d_gene,abundance,v_gene,len,CDR3nt,CDR3aa
TRBJ2-3,TRBD2,few,TRBV3-1,16,TGTGCCAGCAGGATGCTAGCGGGGGGTGGGACAGATACGCAGTATTTT,CASRMLAGGGTDTQYF
TRBJ2-2,TRBD2,many,TRBV20-1,15,TGCAGTGCTAGAGATTTGCGGGGGGGCCCCGGGGAGCTGTTTTTT,CSARDLRGGPGELFF
TRBJ1-5,TRBD1,-,TRBV27,15,TGTGCCAGCAGTAGGACAGGGGGGAGCAATCAGCCCCAGCATTTT,CASSRTGGSNQPQHF
TRBJ2-4,TRBD1,few,TRBV19,13,TGTGCCACCGGACAGGGGGCAGGAAACATTCAGTACTTC,CATGQGAGNIQYF
TRBJ2-3,-,many,TRBV11-2,13,TGTGCCAGCAGCTTAGAGTTGGCAGATACGCAGTATTTT,CASSLELADTQYF
TRBJ2-7,-,few,TRBV2,15,TGTGCCAGCAGACTCGACTCGGGGAGCTCCTACGAGCAGTACTTC,CASRLDSGSSYEQYF
TRBJ2-1,-,-,TRBV29-1,16,TGCAGCGTTGAGTCCCCAGGGGCCTTCTCCTACAATGAGCAGTTCTTC,CSVESPGAFSYNEQFF
TRBJ1-6,-,-,TRBV28,14,TGTGCCAGCAGTTCGGGAGGCTGGAATTCACCCCTCCACTTT,CASSSGGWNSPLHF
TRBJ2-3,-,few,TRBV7-2,15,TGTGCCAGCAGCTACCGCTGGGGGCCCACAGATACGCAGTATTTT,CASSYRWGPTDTQYF
TRBJ2-5,TRBD2,many,TRBV5-1,15,TGCGCCAGCAGCTCGACTAGCGGGTACCAAGAGACCCAGTACTTC,CASSSTSGYQETQYF
TRBJ2-1,-,many,TRBV12-3/TRBV12-4,12,TGTGCCAGCACTGCGCCGGGGACGCTGCAGTTCTTC,CASTAPGTLQFF
TRBJ2-3,TRBD2,-,TRBV25-1,19,TGTGCCAGCAGTGAATACCCCGCCCGGACTAGCGGCCCGGAGGATACGCAGTATTTT,CASSEYPARTSGPEDTQYF
TRBJ2-5,TRBD1,many,TRBV7-9,16,TGTGCCAGCAGCTTCCAGACAGGGGAGGACCAAGAGACCCAGTACTTC,CASSFQTGEDQETQYF
TRBJ2-2,-,-,TRBV5-1,15,TGCGCCAGCAGCTTGGACAGGGCCGAAACCGGGGAGCTGTTTTTT,CASSLDRAETGELFF
TRBJ2-1,TRBD2,few,TRBV19,17,TGTGCCAGTACCTCGGGACTAGCGGCAAGCTCCTACAATGAGCAGTTCTTC,CASTSGLAASSYNEQFF
TRBJ2-2,-,many,TRBV10-3,14,TGTGCCATCAGTGAAACGCCCGGGTCCGGGGAGCTGTTTTTT,CAISETPGSGELFF
TRBJ2-3,TRBD2,-,TRBV5-6,21,TGTGCCAGCAGCTTAACCGGGACTAGCGGTCTTAGGACCCTGAGCACAGATACGCAGTATTTT,CASSLTGTSGLRTLSTDTQYF
TRBJ2-3,-,-,TRBV3-1,15,TGTGCCAGCAGCCAAGATGTGGGGAAAGCAGATACGCAGTATTTT,CASSQDVGKADTQYF
TRBJ2-1,-,many,TRBV6-2/TRBV6-3,17,TGTGCCAGCAGCCTGGGGGGTGGCGGAAACTCCTACAATGAGCAGTTCTTC,CASSLGGGGNSYNEQFF
TRBJ1-5,-,many,TRBV20-1,14,TGCAGTGCTAGTCCGCCTGTCGAAAATCAGCCCCAGCATTTT,CSASPPVENQPQHF
TRBJ2-3,-,many,TRBV7-9,15,TGTGCCAGCAGCCCCGGGACTTCTAGCACAGATACGCAGTATTTT,CASSPGTSSTDTQYF
TRBJ1-3,-,-,TRBV20-1,13,TGCAGTGCTAGAGACACTCTCGGAAACACCATATATTTT,CSARDTLGNTIYF
TRBJ2-2,-,-,TRBV3-1,16,TGTGCCACCAGCCAAGATCGAGCAGTAAACACCGGGGAGCTGTTTTTT,CATSQDRAVNTGELFF
TRBJ2-4,-,many,TRBV10-3,14,TGTGCCATCGCGGCAGAACTAGCCAAAAACATTCAGTACTTC,CAIAAELAKNIQYF
TRBJ2-1,-,few,TRBV20-1,14,TGCAGTGCGTCCCGGGACTCCACCTACAATGAGCAGTTCTTC,CSASRDSTYNEQFF
TRBJ1-2,-,-,TRBV10-3,13,TGTGCCATCAGTCCTAACAGGGCCTATGGCTACACCTTC,CAISPNRAYGYTF
TRBJ2-2,-,-,TRBV28,12,TGTGCCAGCAGTTCCCCTCTTGGGGAGCTGTTTTTT,CASSSPLGELFF
TRBJ2-7,TRBD1,few,TRBV14,14,TGTGCCAGCAGCCTCGGACAGGCCCTCTCGGAGCAGTACTTC,CASSLGQALSEQYF
TRBJ2-1,TRBD2,-,TRBV6-2/TRBV6-3,12,TGTGCCAGTACGGGGGGTGCGGATGAGCAGTTCTTC,CASTGGADEQFF
TRBJ1-2,-,many,TRBV3-1,15,TGTGCCAGCAGCCATCGGTCGGGGGTTGTGGATGGCTACACCTTC,CASSHRSGVVDGYTF
TRBJ2-4,-,few,TRBV7-2,15,TGTGCCAGCAGCACCCGGGGAGGGGGCACGAACATTCAGTACTTC,CASSTRGGGTNIQYF
TRBJ2-7,-,many,TRBV4-3,14,TGCGCCAGCAGCCAAGTAGGGGTTTCCTACGAGCAGTACTTC,CASSQVGVSYEQYF
TRBJ1-4,-,-,TRBV6-5,14,TGTGCCAGCAGTTACGTCATCGACCCTGAAAAACTGTTTTTT,CASSYVIDPEKLFF
TRBJ2-2,-,few,TRBV7-3,17,TGTGCCAGCAGGCCCGCCCCAGCCATGAACAGCGCCGGGGAGCTGTTTTTT,CASRPAPAMNSAGELFF
TRBJ2-1,-,few,TRBV6-2/TRBV6-3,12,TGTGCCAGCAGTTACTCGCTAGTGCCGCAGTTCTTC,CASSYSLVPQFF
TRBJ2-7,TRBD2,few,TRBV24-1,17,TGTGCCACCAGTGACGGGACTAGCGGGAGTTTCACCTACGAGCAGTACTTC,CATSDGTSGSFTYEQYF
TRBJ2-3,-,-,TRBV4-2,15,TGTGCCAGCAGCCCAGGTTGGGAGGGCACAGATACGCAGTATTTT,CASSPGWEGTDTQYF
TRBJ2-3,-,-,TRBV6-5,14,TGTGCCAGCAGTTCACCCAGGGGGGAAGATACGCAGTATTTT,CASSSPRGEDTQYF
TRBJ2-7,-,many,TRBV29-1,14,TGCAGCGTTGAAGACCCTGGGACGACCTACGAGCAGTACTTC,CSVEDPGTTYEQYF
TRBJ2-1,TRBD2,-,TRBV6-2/TRBV6-3,15,TGTGCCAGCAGTTACGCGGGGGGAAAGTACAATGAGCAGTTCTTC,CASSYAGGKYNEQFF
TRBJ2-7,TRBD2,-,TRBV7-2,16,TGTGCCAGCAGCGATAGCGGGAAAGCCTACTCCTACGAGCAGTACTTC,CASSDSGKAYSYEQYF
TRBJ2-2,-,-,TRBV20-1,12,TGCAGTGCTAGGACCATCCTTCGGGAGCTGTTTTTT,CSARTILRELFF
TRBJ2-3,TRBD1,-,TRBV5-1,18,TGCGCCAGCAGCTTGGCCCCAGTCGGGACAGGGGCAACAGATACGCAGTATTTT,CASSLAPVGTGATDTQYF